One T cell receptor beta chain is described in this entry. Its antigen remains unknown. The data belong to a study of T cell responses to AZD1222 COVID-19 vaccine. Study summary: Researchers grouped second doses given at about 4 or about 12 weeks into one pool.

Trimming shortened V by 4 bases and J by 4 bases, and 10 bases separated the two germline ends. Per germline, CDR1 SGHTA and CDR2 FQGNSA. This CDR3 region has 13 residues. The protocol was immunoSEQ multiplex PCR, while the TCRdb copy is restricted to in-frame clones and leaves out a portion. This table holds about 85,000 clones, approximately 87% found once. Study-level findings and limits: White British donors predominated, females outnumbered males, and clonal diversity was possibly underestimated. Spike-specific TCR breadth and depth grew following two AZD1222 doses. Only a handful of AZD1222 recipients, roughly 6 in all, had baseline seropositivity.

Sequencing used peripheral blood, obtained on day 0 of AZD1222 vaccination. The clonotype was recovered from an adult in good health. The chain couples TRBV7-2 to TRBJ1-1; a weak D match, TRBD1 (5 bases). CDR3 DNA sequence: TGTGCCAGCAGCTCCACAGGAACCACTGAAGCTTTCTTT. This codes for CASSSTGTTEAFF.